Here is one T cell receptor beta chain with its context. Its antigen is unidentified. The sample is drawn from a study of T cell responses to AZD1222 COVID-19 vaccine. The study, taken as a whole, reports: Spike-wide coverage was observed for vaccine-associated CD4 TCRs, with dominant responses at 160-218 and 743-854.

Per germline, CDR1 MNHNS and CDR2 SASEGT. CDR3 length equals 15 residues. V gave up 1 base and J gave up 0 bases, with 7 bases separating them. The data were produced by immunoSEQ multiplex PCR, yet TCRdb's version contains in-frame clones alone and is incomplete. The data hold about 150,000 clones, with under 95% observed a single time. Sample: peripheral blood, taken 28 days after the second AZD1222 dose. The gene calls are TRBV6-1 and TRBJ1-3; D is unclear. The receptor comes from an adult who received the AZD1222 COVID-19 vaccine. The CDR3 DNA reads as TGTGCCAGCAGTGAAGGACACAGCTCTGGAAACACCATATATTTT. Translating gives CASSEGHSSGNTIYF.